These 28 T cell receptor beta chains share one sample of origin, sequenced in a study of T-cell memory formation after mild COVID-19. Using its own MiXCR run on the 5' RACE reads, TCRdb lists one record per CDR3 protein. This table holds fewer than 400,000 distinct CDR3 sequences, more than 15% found once. Sequencing was done on a sample of PBMCs or a T cell subset sorted from them (not recorded which). Receptors originate from a young man who had mild COVID-19 (a few samples of this study predate the infection). Cell type and time point are not known.

The chain is built from TRBV4-2 and TRBJ1-1; D is uncertain. In germline, CDR1 is LGHNA, CDR2 YNFKEQ. The CDR3 covers 15 residues. Trimming pared 0 bases from V and 0 bases from J, leaving 8 bases between. The CDR3: CASSQDRPVNTEAFF. The CDR3 nucleotides read TGTGCCAGCAGCCAAGATAGGCCCGTGAACACTGAAGCTTTCTTT.

This chain connects TRBV7-2 to TRBJ2-5; D may correspond to TRBD1 or TRBD2 (7 bases each). Germline assignment: CDR1 SGHTA and CDR2 FQGNSA. The V gene lost 4 bases and the J gene lost 6 bases, with 12 bases spanning the gap. There are 13 residues in the CDR3. The CDR3 is CASSSQGGQTQYF. The CDR3 nucleotides read TGTGCCAGCAGCTCTCAGGGGGGGCAGACCCAGTACTTC.

This clonotype showed up many times. This sequence joins TRBV29-1 and TRBJ2-2; maybe TRBD1 (5 bases). From germline, CDR1 is SQVTM and CDR2 ANQGSEA. V lost 6 bases and J lost 4, with 15 bases in between. The length of the CDR3 is 14 residues. This chain's CDR3 is CSVIRQSSTGELFF. As DNA, the CDR3 is TGCAGCGTGATTCGACAGTCGTCCACCGGGGAGCTGTTTTTT.

This chain joins TRBV6-6 and TRBJ1-1, with D possibly matching TRBD1 (5 bases). The germline CDR1 and CDR2 sequences are MNHNY and SVGAGI (reference sequence). Deletions cut 3 bases from V and 0 bases from J, with 14 bases between. The CDR3 extends over 16 amino acids. The CDR3 DNA follows: TGTGCCAGCAGTTATCCCCTCGACAGCCTGAACACTGAAGCTTTCTTT. Its protein is CASSYPLDSLNTEAFF.

This clonotype was seen a handful of times. This sequence joins TRBV20-1 and TRBJ2-7; 8 bases map to TRBD1. V lost 8 bases, J lost 2 bases, and 5 bases stayed unmatched. Germline values: CDR1 DFQATT, CDR2 SNEGSKA (reference sequence). This CDR3 spans 12 amino acids. The CDR3, as DNA: TGCAGTACCCGGACAGGGACCTACGAGCAGTACTTC. The encoded protein is CSTRTGTYEQYF.

This clonotype showed up many times. The chain links TRBV7-3 to TRBJ1-1; D call uncertain. V was shortened by 1 base and J by 1 base, with 7 bases between the two germline ends. CDR1 SGHTA and CDR2 FQGTGA come from the germline V gene. The CDR3 contains 14 residues. This CDR3 reads CASSLKGQNTEAFF. CDR3 DNA sequence: TGTGCCAGCAGCTTAAAAGGGCAGAACACTGAAGCTTTCTTT.

The chain is built from TRBV4-3 and TRBJ2-2; D is undetermined. The germline V gene has CDR1 LGHNA and CDR2 YSLEER. Deletions cut 3 bases from V and 5 bases from J, with 13 bases between. The CDR3 runs 15 residues. Here the CDR3 DNA reads TGCGCCAGCAGCCACGTCTGGCGGAGTACCGGGGAGCTGTTTTTT. This codes for CASSHVWRSTGELFF.

This clonotype was counted between two and nine times. V is TRBV3-1 and J is TRBJ2-5; D is perhaps TRBD2 (6 bases). In germline, CDR1 is LGHDT, CDR2 YNNKEL (reference sequence). The CDR3 sequence is 15 residues long. V gave up 4 bases and J gave up 5 bases, with 17 bases separating them. CDR3 nucleotides: TGTGCCAGCAGCCCCGATAGCGGAGCAGGGGAGACCCAGTACTTC. Its translation is CASSPDSGAGETQYF.

This clonotype was counted between two and nine times. The chain joins TRBV6-2 or TRBV6-3 to TRBJ2-3; 11 positions match TRBD2. The CDR3 sequence is 16 residues long. The V and J ends lost 3 bases and 8 bases, in that order; junction bases with no gene match: 10. The germline V gene has CDR1 MNHEY and CDR2 SVGEGT. CDR3 nucleotides: TGTGCCAGCAGTTATCCCCTAGCGGGGGGCCGGGGTACGCAGTATTTT. Translation: CASSYPLAGGRGTQYF.

V usage is TRBV19 and J usage is TRBJ1-2, with 9 nucleotides matching TRBD1. CDR1 is LNHDA, CDR2 SQIVND, per germline (reference sequence). The CDR3 extends over 14 amino acids. With V trimmed by 6 bases and J by 3 bases, 5 bases remained unmatched. The CDR3 is CASSHGQGYYGYTF. In nucleotides, the CDR3 is TGTGCCAGTAGCCACGGACAGGGGTACTATGGCTACACCTTC. The variable domain in full, completed from reference TRBV19 and TRBJ1-2, reads DGGITQSPKYLFRKEGQNVTLSCEQNLNHDAMYWYRQDPGQGLRLIYYSQIVNDFQKGDIAEGYSVSREKKESFPLTVTSAQKNPTAFYLCASSHGQGYYGYTFGSGTRLTVV.

The chain employs TRBV5-1 and TRBJ2-5; either TRBD1 or TRBD2 may supply D (5 bases each). There are 15 residues in the CDR3. Germline V CDR1 and CDR2: SGHRS, YFSETQ. Trimming stripped 4 bases from V and 7 bases from J, with 20 bases between. CDR3 coding DNA: TGCGCCAGCAGCCCCGGTATGAGGGCGCAGGGGACCCAGTACTTC. Protein sequence: CASSPGMRAQGTQYF.

This clonotype was picked up many times. V and J are TRBV29-1 and TRBJ2-2; possibly TRBD2 for D (5 bases). CDR3 length: 14 residues. V was trimmed by 4 bases and J by 5 bases, leaving 14 bases between them. Germline lookup yields CDR1 SQVTM and CDR2 ANQGSEA. Here the CDR3 DNA reads TGCAGCGTTGCTGCGAGGGCAGATACCGGGGAGCTGTTTTTT. This encodes CSVAARADTGELFF.

This clonotype was seen many times. The chain is built from TRBV12-3 or TRBV12-4 and TRBJ1-4; TRBD1 aligns across 8 bases. The CDR3 spans 14 residues. Losses at the gene ends were 3 bases for V and 7 bases for J; bases not matched to a gene: 4. The CDR3 region is CASSFRTGSEKLFF. CDR3 nucleotide sequence: TGTGCCAGCAGTTTCCGGACAGGGAGTGAAAAACTGTTTTTT.

At least ten counts were recorded for this clonotype. The chain uses TRBV6-2 or TRBV6-3 and TRBJ2-5; D is uncertain. From germline, CDR1 is MNHEY and CDR2 SVGEGT. The ends were cut back, 6 bases at V and 0 bases at J, with 8 bases in the middle. The CDR3 is made up of 13 amino acids. The CDR3 loop is CASRTRYQETQYF. The CDR3 bases are TGTGCCAGCAGAACCAGGTACCAAGAGACCCAGTACTTC.

This sequence joins TRBV11-2 and TRBJ2-1; 7 positions match TRBD1. V shed 5 bases and J 9 bases; nucleotides not matched to a gene: 16. CDR3 length equals 16 residues. Germline V CDR1 and CDR2: SGHAT, FQNNGV. The CDR3 spells CASSPFTGTVTSEQFF. DNA of the CDR3: TGTGCCAGCAGCCCGTTCACCGGGACAGTTACAAGTGAGCAGTTCTTC.

The chain couples TRBV30 to TRBJ1-6; D gene ambiguous. This CDR3 is built from 17 residues. The germline V and J ends were trimmed by 0 bases and 14 bases, with 26 bases remaining between them. Germline CDR1 GTSNPN, CDR2 SVGIG (reference sequence). The CDR3 DNA reads TGTGCCTGGAGTGTGCTCAGGTTAGGGAGTAGGCGGCGGGCCCTCCACTTT. The encoded protein is CAWSVLRLGSRRRALHF.

This sequence joins TRBV10-3 and TRBJ1-2, with D perhaps TRBD1 (6 bases). Germline loops: CDR1 ENHRY, CDR2 SYGVKD. This CDR3 contains 13 residues. Trimming left V 11 bases short and J 6 bases short, with 19 bases between. CDR3 sequence: CAAKGDRVDGYTF. The CDR3, as DNA: TGTGCCGCGAAGGGGGACCGAGTCGATGGCTACACCTTC.

This clonotype has only a few counts. The chain is built from TRBV3-1 and TRBJ1-6, with D perhaps matching TRBD1 (5 bases). The V gene's germline CDR1 is LGHDT and CDR2 YNNKEL (reference sequence). This CDR3 is built from 14 residues. Trimming pared 5 bases from V and 9 bases from J, leaving 14 bases between. The CDR3 sequence: CASSFRAMSSPLHF. The CDR3 DNA reads TGTGCCAGCAGCTTCAGGGCGATGAGTTCACCCCTCCACTTT.

This clonotype was picked up a small number of times. The V and J genes are TRBV27 and TRBJ1-5; D perhaps matches TRBD1 (6 bases). V was clipped by 6 bases and J by 0 bases, with 21 bases between them. Germline V lookup: CDR1 MNHEY, CDR2 SMNVEV (reference sequence). The CDR3 covers 18 residues. The DNA for the CDR3 is TGTGCCAGCAGCCACCTACAGGGTTTCGATTTTAGCAATCAGCCCCAGCATTTT. Protein: CASSHLQGFDFSNQPQHF.

The chain has TRBV5-5 and TRBJ2-7; TRBD2 is a possible D gene (6 bases). Trimming took 4 bases from V and 6 from J, leaving 17 bases between them. Germline assignment: CDR1 SGHKS and CDR2 YYEKEE (reference sequence). This CDR3 has 14 residues. CDR3 sequence reads: CASSDRLGGSEQYF. CDR3 in DNA: TGTGCCAGCAGCGACAGACTAGGAGGAAGCGAGCAGTACTTC.

V and J are TRBV12-3 or TRBV12-4 and TRBJ1-5; possible D gene TRBD1, 5 bases. The CDR3 runs 18 residues. Trimming pared 8 bases from V and 3 bases from J, leaving 26 bases between. The chain's CDR3 is CASGPGGWPFSFNQPQHF. DNA of the CDR3: TGTGCCAGCGGGCCCGGGGGTTGGCCCTTTAGCTTCAATCAGCCCCAGCATTTT.

This clonotype has only a few counts. The chain has TRBV7-9 and TRBJ1-6, with 8 bases aligning to TRBD1. CDR1 and CDR2 (germline): SEHNR, FQNEAQ (reference sequence). The CDR3 covers 17 residues. With V trimmed by 5 bases and J by 5 bases, 11 bases remained unmatched. The CDR3 region is CASSPRTGPLNNSPLHF. For the CDR3, the DNA is TGTGCCAGCAGCCCCCGGACAGGGCCCCTGAATAATTCACCCCTCCACTTT.

This clonotype was counted a few times. The chain uses TRBV10-3 and TRBJ1-2, with TRBD1 matching over 9 bases. With V trimmed by 2 bases and J by 4 bases, 5 bases remained unmatched. Germline loops: CDR1 ENHRY, CDR2 SYGVKD. The CDR3 has 15 residues. The chain's CDR3 is CAISERDRVSYGYTF. CDR3 DNA: TGTGCCATCAGTGAGCGGGACAGGGTATCCTATGGCTACACCTTC.

This clonotype was found a few times. The chain is built from TRBV10-3 and TRBJ2-1; possible D gene TRBD2, 7 bases. This CDR3 spans 13 amino acids. The germline gives CDR1 ENHRY, CDR2 SYGVKD. V was pared by 11 bases and J by 5 bases, with 16 bases between. For the CDR3, the DNA is TGTGCCTCGGAGGGCGGGGGCCACAATGAGCAGTTCTTC. Its protein is CASEGGGHNEQFF.

The chain carries TRBV2 and TRBJ1-1, with no clear D. The CDR3 loop spans 13 amino acids. Germline V lookup: CDR1 SNHLY, CDR2 FYNNEI. Trimming shortened V by 3 bases and J by 3 bases, and 8 bases separated the two germline ends. This CDR3 reads CASSDDGHTEAFF. CDR3 sequence (DNA): TGTGCCAGCAGTGATGACGGCCACACTGAAGCTTTCTTT.

This clonotype has just a few counts. CDR3 nucleotide sequence: TGTGCCAGCAGCCATTTCTATCGGGACAGGGCCCTGGGGTATGGCTACACCTTC. This codes for CASSHFYRDRALGYGYTF. The chain links TRBV14 to TRBJ1-2; 9 bases map to TRBD1. V shed 3 bases, J shed 5 bases, and the junction held 16 bases outside the gene matches. The CDR3 is 18 amino acids. Germline lookup yields CDR1 SGHDN and CDR2 FVKESK.

This clonotype appeared many times. This rearrangement joins TRBV3-1 to TRBJ2-2; 9 bases are a match to TRBD1. The CDR3 has 16 residues. V lost 1 base, J lost 3 bases, and 3 bases stayed unmatched. Germline V CDR1 and CDR2: LGHDT, YNNKEL (reference sequence). As DNA, the CDR3 is TGTGCCAGCAGCCAAGGGGACAGGGTCTACACCGGGGAGCTGTTTTTT. Translated, it gives CASSQGDRVYTGELFF.

This clonotype has more than one count but fewer than ten. The V and J genes are TRBV6-2 or TRBV6-3 and TRBJ2-7, with D uncertain. The germline gives CDR1 MNHEY, CDR2 SVGEGT. V was clipped by 7 bases and J by 4 bases, with 11 bases between them. The CDR3 extends over 12 amino acids. The CDR3 loop reads CASTTGPYEQYF. DNA for the CDR3: TGTGCCAGCACCACCGGACCGTACGAGCAGTACTTC.